The T cell receptor (beta chain) described here comes from a study of blood T cells in healthy people across ages. The authors ran a second PCR of 7 to 11 cycles using a sample-barcoded 5' primer and a J-beta primer mix. Through a template-switch adaptor with 12 random nucleotides, each cDNA molecule received a tag. Every sample gave at least 2.5 million paired-end reads containing CDR3. TCRdb re-called the 5' RACE reads with MiXCR, one entry per CDR3 protein. Among about 1.8 million distinct CDR3 sequences listed, roughly 52% were seen once. Comment on this clonotype: The antigen remains unidentified.

The J segment lost 2 bases and the V segment lost 5 bases, leaving 12 bases of the junction unmatched. CDR1 and CDR2 (germline): DFQATT, SNEGSKA (reference sequence). CDR3 length equals 15 residues. Points from the study as a whole: Greater diversity and more naive CD4+ cells were seen in long-lived donors than in aged donors. TCR beta diversity correlated strongly with naive T cell percentage.

V and J are TRBV20-1 and TRBJ2-7, with 7 bases fitting TRBD1. The clonotype originates from a woman aged 40 to 49 in good health. Sequenced sample: blood. The DNA of the CDR3 is TGCAGTGCTTGGCCTAAACGGACAGGTACCTACGAGCAGTACTTC. Its protein is CSAWPKRTGTYEQYF.